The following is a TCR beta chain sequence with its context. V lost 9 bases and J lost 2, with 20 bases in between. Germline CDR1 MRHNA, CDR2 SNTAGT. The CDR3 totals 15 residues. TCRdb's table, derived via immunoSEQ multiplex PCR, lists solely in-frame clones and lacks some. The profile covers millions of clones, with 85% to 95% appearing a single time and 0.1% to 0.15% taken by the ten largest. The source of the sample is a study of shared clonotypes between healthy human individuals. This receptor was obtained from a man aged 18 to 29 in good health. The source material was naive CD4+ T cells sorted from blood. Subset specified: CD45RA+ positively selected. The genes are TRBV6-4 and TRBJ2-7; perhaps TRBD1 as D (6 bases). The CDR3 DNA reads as TGTGCCAGTCGCTACCTACAGGGTTCCACCTACGAGCAGTACTTC. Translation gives CASRYLQGSTYEQYF.